The following is a TCR beta chain sequence with its context. The antigen it recognizes is unknown. No much larger clone is present one base from it, and per-base qualities are unavailable. The immunoSEQ Assay, a bias-controlled multiplex PCR, was used to amplify TCRbeta CDR3 regions from genomic DNA. Under the source paper's analysis protocol: The number of nucleated cells in each sample was estimated by amplification of reference gene primers within the assay. To quantify the absolute abundance of each unique TCRbeta CDR3 rearrangement, sequence reads were collapsed and filtered. For each sample, productive Simpson clonality was calculated by taking the square root of Simpson's diversity index across productive rearrangements. TCRdb retrieved this table from immuneACCESS and kept in-frame rearrangements only. Not all clones are present; in checked studies, unresolved V genes account for under half, and no reason is known for the remainder. Clonal size and the V and J genes are those of that table, whereas D and trimming came from the DNA. The sample table contains approximately 240,000 clones; only one count was recorded for around 82% of them. Together, the top ten hold 4% to 6% of the sample.

The data are from a study of blood T cell repertoires in COVID-19 (dated by TCRdb to between 2020 and 2021). For the wider study: Collaborator samples came from the United States, Italy and Spain and covered acute and convalescent phases of COVID-19. The material from the prospective study consisted of cDNA or gDNA derived from T cells, B-cell-depleted T cells, or PBMCs. The dataset comprised deeply sampled blood TCRbeta repertoires from subjects exposed to, actively infected with, or recovered from COVID-19. The repertoires were released in a freely available public database intended as a resource for research on the immune response to SARS-CoV-2. The samples were drawn from two sources: the first 160 participants of the ongoing ImmuneRACE study, and about 1,300 subjects contributed by 6 global collaborators. Sample metadata almost always included a de-identified subject ID, COVID-19 status, age in years and sex. HLA class I and class II types, where available, came from metadata supplied by the sample provider rather than from assay-based typing. Points the paper makes about the study in general: Clinical and demographic metadata were provided uncurated, with the amount varying by source and participant.

V was cut back by 5 bases and J by 7 bases, leaving a gap of 9 bases between them. The CDR1 and CDR2 encoded by the germline V gene (reference sequence) are SEHNR and FQNEAQ. Including the terminal cysteine and phenylalanine, the CDR3 comprises 12 residues. CDR3 DNA only is kept here, 36 bases in frame from base 1. Whole blood was collected in K2EDTA tubes by collaborating institutions according to the institutions' own protocols. Collaborator samples were shipped for TCRbeta analysis as frozen whole blood, isolated PBMCs, or DNA extracted from either sample type. The clonotype comes from a woman older than 75 with active or convalescent COVID-19. The specimen sequenced was peripheral blood. The chain employs TRBV7-9 and TRBJ2-1; tentative D gene TRBD2, with 5 bases matching. The CDR3 here reads CASSPQRNEQFF. The nucleotide sequence is given as TGTGCCAGCAGCCCCCAGCGGAATGAGCAGTTCTTC.